This entry lists 6 T cell receptor beta chains sequenced from one sample in a study of T cell responses to AZD1222 COVID-19 vaccine. Method: immunoSEQ multiplex PCR; TCRdb's copy keeps in-frame clones and lacks some. There are about 99,000 clones in the sample; 70% to 90% occur only once, and 2.9% lies in the top ten. The starting material was peripheral blood, obtained on day 0 of AZD1222 vaccination. All receptors derive from an adult in good health.

V and J are TRBV2 and TRBJ2-7, with a weak D call TRBD2 (6 bases). V shed 11 bases and J shed 3 bases, with 11 bases lying between them. Germline V CDR1 and CDR2: SNHLY, FYNNEI. The CDR3 contains 11 residues. The chain's CDR3 is CACGTFYEQYF. CDR3 DNA: TGTGCCTGCGGGACCTTCTACGAGCAGTACTTC.

The chain combines TRBV7-9 with TRBJ2-2; 12 positions agree with TRBD1. The junction had 7 bases not matched to a gene; V was cut back by 8 bases and J by 6 bases. Germline CDR1 SEHNR, CDR2 FQNEAQ (reference sequence). The CDR3 length is 15 residues. CDR3 coding DNA: TGTGCCAGCCACTCGGGACAGGGGGCCCCCGGGGAGCTGTTTTTT. It encodes CASHSGQGAPGELFF.

The chain combines TRBV29-1 with TRBJ2-1; the match to TRBD2 covers 7 bases. Germline CDR1 reads SQVTM; CDR2 reads ANQGSEA. The CDR3 has 14 amino acids. The trim removed 7 bases at V and 5 bases at J, leaving 11 bases unmatched. The CDR3 sequence: CSAPGLVRHNEQFF. The DNA for the CDR3 is TGCAGCGCCCCAGGACTAGTCCGGCACAATGAGCAGTTCTTC.

The chain links TRBV7-2 to TRBJ2-5; 9 bases agree with TRBD2. Trimming at V came to 4 bases and at J to 5 bases, leaving 5 bases not matched to a gene. The CDR3 contains 14 residues. Germline V lookup: CDR1 SGHTA, CDR2 FQGNSA. Here the CDR3 DNA reads TGTGCCAGCAGCTGGCGGGGGGGCGCGGAGACCCAGTACTTC. It codes for CASSWRGGAETQYF.

In the case of this clone: Other DNA sequences in the sample encode the same CDR3. V gene TRBV3-1 (or the pseudogene TRBV3-2) combines with J gene TRBJ1-1; D call uncertain. Deletions cut 1 base from V and 1 base from J, with 4 bases between. Germline CDR1 LGHDT, CDR2 YNNKEL (reference sequence). The CDR3 length is 13 residues. CDR3 sequence reads: CASSQGRNTEAFF. The CDR3 DNA reads as TGTGCCAGCAGCCAAGGCAGGAACACTGAAGCTTTCTTT.

The chain employs TRBV7-9 and TRBJ2-7; 9 bases align to TRBD1. Germline V lookup: CDR1 SEHNR, CDR2 FQNEAQ (reference sequence). The V gene end was trimmed by 3 bases and the J gene end by 2 bases; junction bases not matched to a gene: 11. The CDR3 contains 17 residues. CDR3 in DNA: TGTGCCAGCAGCTTTATACCGGGACAGGGAATAACCTACGAGCAGTACTTC. Its protein product is CASSFIPGQGITYEQYF.